The T cell receptor beta chain under discussion was sequenced for a study of T cell responses to AZD1222 COVID-19 vaccine. Overall study findings and caveats: Vaccine-associated CD4 TCRs ranged over spike, dominating at 160-218 and 743-854.

The CDR3 loop spans 15 amino acids. V trimming: 0 bases; J trimming: 4 bases; junction bases outside the gene matches: 5. Germline CDR1 reads SGHDT; CDR2 reads YYEEEE. As concerns this clone: Its cognate antigen is unknown.

Assay: immunoSEQ multiplex PCR; the TCRdb copy retains only in-frame clones and omits some. The data contain about 120,000 clones, 88% of them singletons. The chain recombines TRBV5-6 with TRBJ1-2; TRBD1 matches 8 bases. The sample consisted of peripheral blood, taken 28 days after the second AZD1222 dose. The TCR sequence derives from an adult who received the AZD1222 COVID-19 vaccine. The chain's CDR3 is CASSLGRGRPYGYTF. DNA for the CDR3: TGTGCCAGCAGCTTGGGCAGGGGGCGCCCCTATGGCTACACCTTC. Together with reference TRBV5-6 and TRBJ1-2, the CDR3 gives the full variable domain: DAGVTQSPTHLIKTRGQQVTLRCSPKSGHDTVSWYQQALGQGPQFIFQYYEEEERQRGNFPDRFSGHQFPNYSSELNVNALLLGDSALYLCASSLGRGRPYGYTFGSGTRLTVV.